The clone carrying this T cell receptor beta chain was seen a single time. Its antigen is as yet unknown. Produced via immunoSEQ multiplex PCR; TCRdb's table is partial and in-frame only. The sample lists 35,000 to 50,000 clones; around 77% were seen once. The data derive from a study of T cell responses to AZD1222 COVID-19 vaccine. General study points: The donor cohort was predominantly white British with a female majority, and clonal diversity may have been underestimated. There were vaccine-associated CD4 TCRs across spike, dominant at 160-218 and 743-854.

V trimming: 6 bases; J trimming: 0 bases; junction bases outside the gene matches: 11. The CDR3 extends over 17 amino acids. Germline CDR1 and CDR2: KGHSH and LQKENI. This TCR was recovered from an adult who received the MenACWY meningococcal vaccine as a control. Specimen: peripheral blood, collected 28 days after the second dose of the MenACWY control vaccine. The V call is TRBV18, the J call TRBJ1-5; 7 bases map to TRBD1. CDR3 amino acids: CASSRSPGTDSNQPQHF. Here the CDR3 DNA reads TGTGCCAGCTCGCGCAGTCCCGGGACAGATAGCAATCAGCCCCAGCATTTT. Based on the CDR3 plus reference TRBV18 and TRBJ1-5, the full variable domain is NAGVMQNPRHLVRRRGQEARLRCSPMKGHSHVYWYRQLPEEGLKFMVYLQKENIIDESGMPKERFSAEFPKEGPSILRIQQVVRGDSAAYFCASSRSPGTDSNQPQHFGDGTRLSIL.